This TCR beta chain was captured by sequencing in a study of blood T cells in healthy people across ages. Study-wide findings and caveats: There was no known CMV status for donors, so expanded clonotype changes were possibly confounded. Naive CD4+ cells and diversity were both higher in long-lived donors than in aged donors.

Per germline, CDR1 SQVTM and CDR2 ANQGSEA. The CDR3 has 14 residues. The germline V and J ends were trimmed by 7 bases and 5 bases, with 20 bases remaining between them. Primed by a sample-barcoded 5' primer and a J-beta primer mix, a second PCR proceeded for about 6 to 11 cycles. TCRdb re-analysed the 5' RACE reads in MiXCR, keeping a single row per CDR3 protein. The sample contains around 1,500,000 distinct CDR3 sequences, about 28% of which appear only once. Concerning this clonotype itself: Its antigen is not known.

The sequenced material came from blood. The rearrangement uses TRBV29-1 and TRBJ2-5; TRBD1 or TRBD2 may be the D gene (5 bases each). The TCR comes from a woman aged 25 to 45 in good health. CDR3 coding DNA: TGCAGCGGGGGGTATAGACTGGCCGCCGAGACCCAGTACTTC. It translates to CSGGYRLAAETQYF.